This T cell receptor beta chain originates from a study of long-term antiretroviral therapy in people with HIV. Germline CDR1 reads SGHNT; CDR2 reads YYREEE (reference sequence). This CDR3 is built from 13 residues. Between the trimmed V and J ends, which lost 4 bases and 8 bases, there was a span of 12 bases. Samples were assayed with immunoSEQ v3.0 at survey level. The data were produced by immunoSEQ multiplex PCR, yet TCRdb's version contains in-frame clones alone and is incomplete. The table includes 20,000 or so clones, 79% detected once. The sequencing here drew on unsorted PBMCs, taken at the start of antiretroviral therapy, before treatment. The chain links TRBV5-4 to TRBJ2-2; maybe TRBD1 (6 bases). This sequence originates from a man aged 18 to 29 with HIV. The CDR3 reads CASSTRGRGELFF. The CDR3 region has the DNA TGTGCCAGCAGCACCAGGGGTAGAGGGGAGCTGTTTTTT.